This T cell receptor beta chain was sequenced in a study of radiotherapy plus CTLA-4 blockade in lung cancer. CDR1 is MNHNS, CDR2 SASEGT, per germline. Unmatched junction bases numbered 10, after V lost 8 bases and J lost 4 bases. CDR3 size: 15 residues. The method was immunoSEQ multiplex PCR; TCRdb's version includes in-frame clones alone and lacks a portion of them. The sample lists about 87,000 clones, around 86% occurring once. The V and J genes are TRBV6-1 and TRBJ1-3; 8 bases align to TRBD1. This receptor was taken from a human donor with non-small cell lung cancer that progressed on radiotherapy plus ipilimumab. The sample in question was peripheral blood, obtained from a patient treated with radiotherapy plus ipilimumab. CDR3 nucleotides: TGTGCCAGCGACCCTGGACAGGGCGGGGGAAACACCATATATTTT. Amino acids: CASDPGQGGGNTIYF.